The 7 T cell receptor beta chains below all came from one sample that was sequenced in a study of beta chain features in type 1 diabetes (dated by TCRdb to 2017 to 2018). Overall study results and their limits: A moderate but significant shortening of TCRB CDR3 length was observed in type 1 diabetes patients in all four CD4+ subsets.

No cognate antigen is known for these TCRs. Library method: the immunoSEQ multiplex PCR assay. The entire isolated RNA was reverse transcribed using the High Capacity cDNA Reverse Transcription Kit, and thus expressed TCRB transcripts were sequenced. TCRdb provides this immuneACCESS table in a form limited to in-frame rearrangements. Some clones are lacking; in checked studies, under half of them reflect an unresolved V gene, and why the rest are absent is not known. The sample table shows roughly 290,000 clones, and over 12% are seen once. 0.015% to 0.017% of the sample is held by the ten biggest clonotypes. Sequencing used naive CD4+ T cells from blood. In light of the paper, this sample's cell subset or site label describes: true naive CD4+ T cells. The receptor source for this set is a man between 18 and 35 years old with type 1 diabetes.

This clone was seen more than once but under ten times. The chain combines TRBV5-1 with TRBJ2-7; tentative D call: TRBD2 (5 bases). The germline V gene encodes CDR1 SGHRS and CDR2 YFSETQ. The V and J ends lost 0 bases and 4 bases respectively, with 14 bases between them. The CDR3 has 15 amino acids. CDR3 coding DNA: TGCGCCAGCAGCTTGGGATCCGGGATAGCATACGAGCAGTACTTC. It is translated as CASSLGSGIAYEQYF.

The chain links TRBV7-2 to TRBJ2-3; a possible D gene is TRBD2 (6 bases). The CDR3 runs 15 residues. Trimming left V 4 bases short and J 3 bases short, with 14 bases between. The germline gives CDR1 SGHTA, CDR2 FQGNSA. CDR3 amino acids: CASSSSSARTDTQYF. As DNA, the CDR3 is TGTGCCAGCAGCTCGTCTAGCGCTAGGACAGATACGCAGTATTTT.

This rearrangement joins TRBV7-2 to TRBJ1-1; D gene unclear. The CDR3 runs to 11 residues. From germline, CDR1 is SGHTA and CDR2 FQGNSA. V lost 5 bases to trimming and J lost 7 bases, with 8 bases between them. In nucleotides, the CDR3 is TGTGCCAGCAGCCCCGGTTATGAAGCTTTCTTT. Translation gives CASSPGYEAFF.

V and J are TRBV2 and TRBJ1-5, with a possible D match to TRBD1 (5 bases). The CDR3 loop spans 13 amino acids. V was shortened by 5 bases and J by 3 bases, with 8 bases between the two germline ends. CDR1 and CDR2 (germline): SNHLY, FYNNEI. The CDR3 sequence is CASSRQFNQPQHF. In DNA form, the CDR3 reads TGTGCCAGCAGTAGACAGTTCAATCAGCCCCAGCATTTT.

In this sample, this clone turned up a few times. The chain links TRBV9 to TRBJ2-7; the D gene is possibly TRBD1 (7 bases). The CDR3 has 14 amino acids. Germline V gene lookup returns CDR1 SGDLS and CDR2 YYNGEE. With 0 bases removed from V and 6 bases from J, the gap between germline ends came to 13 bases. The DNA for the CDR3 is TGTGCCAGCAGCGTAGGGCAGGGGGGAGCCGAGCAGTACTTC. The encoded protein is CASSVGQGGAEQYF.

The chain recombines TRBV20-1 with TRBJ2-5; D is unresolved. The CDR3 runs to 10 residues. V was shortened by 6 bases and J by 1 base, with 3 bases between the two germline ends. Germline V CDR1 and CDR2: DFQATT, SNEGSKA (reference sequence). The CDR3 bases are TGCAGTGCCAGCCAAGAGACCCAGTACTTC. This sequence encodes CSASQETQYF.

Note on this clone: The sample has other DNA sequences that encode this CDR3 too. This chain links TRBV18 with TRBJ1-5; the D gene is possibly TRBD1 (6 bases). Between the trimmed V and J ends, which lost 2 bases and 4 bases, there was a span of 6 bases. The CDR3 has 13 amino acids. Germline V gene sequence: CDR1 KGHSH, CDR2 LQKENI. In DNA form, the CDR3 reads TGTGCCAGCTCACCAGGGACAAATCAGCCCCAGCATTTT. Translation gives CASSPGTNQPQHF.